These 11 T cell receptor beta chains share one sample of origin, sequenced in a study of blood T cell repertoires in COVID-19. Using immunoSEQ multiplex PCR, the repertoire was profiled, and TCRdb retains in-frame clones only, with some absent. The sample includes 250,000 to 300,000 clones, 70% to 90% of them seen just once. The sequenced sample consisted of peripheral blood. The receptors originated from a woman aged 50 to 60 with COVID-19, enrolled during active disease.

This chain connects TRBV25-1 to TRBJ1-2; D remains unclear. The CDR3 loop spans 18 amino acids. Trimming shortened V by 1 base and J by 0 bases, and 18 bases separated the two germline ends. Germline lookup yields CDR1 MGHDK and CDR2 SYGVNS. CDR3 sequence (DNA): TGTGCCAGCAGTGAATGGGAAGTGGAGCGGAGCACTAACTATGGCTACACCTTC. Translating it yields CASSEWEVERSTNYGYTF.

A note on this clone: An end of the junction differs from the germline gene, which may be a read error. This chain joins TRBV6-1 and TRBJ2-7, with TRBD1 matching 10 bases. Germline V lookup: CDR1 MNHNS, CDR2 SASEGT. The CDR3 sequence is 14 residues long. The CDR3 DNA reads as TGTGCCAGTAGTGATTGGGACAGGGGAAACGAGCAGTACTTC. Protein sequence: CASSDWDRGNEQYF.

A single count supports this clone. Its ends do not fully match the called genes, so a read error is possible. The sample carries other DNA sequences with the same CDR3. The rearrangement joins TRBV6-1 to TRBJ2-1; the match to TRBD2 covers 13 bases. Germline lookup yields CDR1 MNHNS and CDR2 SASEGT. CDR3 length: 20 amino acids. Written as DNA, the CDR3 is TGTGCCAGTAGTGCCCGACTAGCGGGAGGAGATCGCGGCCAATACAATGAGCAGTTCTTC. It specifies CASSARLAGGDRGQYNEQFF.

The J gene is TRBJ2-4, the V gene TRBV27; 8 nucleotides match TRBD2. CDR1 is MNHEY and CDR2 is SMNVEV in the germline V gene (reference sequence). The CDR3 runs to 14 residues. Trimming cost V 5 bases and J 8 bases; bases outside gene matches: 8. The CDR3 region is CASSLGRAGDIQYF. CDR3 sequence (DNA): TGTGCCAGCAGTCTCGGGAGGGCAGGAGACATTCAGTACTTC.

V and J are TRBV5-1 and TRBJ2-5, with 10 bases lining up with TRBD2. Germline V gene lookup returns CDR1 SGHRS and CDR2 YFSETQ. Trimming took 4 bases from V and 5 from J; bases not matched to a gene: 11. The CDR3 is 16 amino acids. CDR3 residues: CASSNSGRPPGETQYF. The CDR3 region has the DNA TGCGCCAGCAGCAATAGCGGGAGGCCCCCAGGGGAGACCCAGTACTTC.

CDR3 amino acids: CATSRDFDRAYGYTF. CDR3 sequence (DNA): TGTGCCACCAGCAGAGATTTCGACAGGGCCTATGGCTACACCTTC. The gene calls are TRBV15 and TRBJ1-2; 7 bases line up with TRBD1. Trimming removed 0 bases from V and 4 bases from J; junction bases left unmatched: 5. The CDR3 extends over 15 amino acids. CDR1 is LNHNV, CDR2 YYDKDF, per germline (reference sequence).

The chain links TRBV6-5 to TRBJ1-2, with 7 bases fitting TRBD1. V shed 2 bases, J shed 4 bases, and the junction held 7 bases outside the gene matches. This CDR3 has 15 residues. Germline lookup yields CDR1 MNHEY and CDR2 SVGAGI. The CDR3 sequence is CASSYRAGTAYGYTF. The CDR3 nucleotides read TGTGCCAGCAGTTACCGTGCCGGGACAGCCTATGGCTACACCTTC.

This clone was observed many times. V is TRBV30 and J is TRBJ1-5, with unresolved D. Looked up from germline, CDR1 is GTSNPN and CDR2 is SVGIG (reference sequence). The length of the CDR3 is 13 residues. Trimming removed 4 bases at V and 3 bases at J, with 10 bases between. This chain's CDR3 is CAWNSGFNQPQHF. The DNA of the CDR3 is TGTGCCTGGAACTCAGGATTCAATCAGCCCCAGCATTTT.

The gene calls are TRBV5-1 and TRBJ2-3; 7 bases are shared with TRBD2. V shed 6 bases, J shed 0 bases, and the junction held 1 base outside the gene matches. The length of the CDR3 is 13 residues. Looked up from germline, CDR1 is SGHRS and CDR2 is YFSETQ. The CDR3 nucleotides are TGCGCCAGCACTAGCGGAAGCACAGATACGCAGTATTTT. Protein sequence: CASTSGSTDTQYF. The full variable domain, in which reference TRBV5-1 and TRBJ2-3 provide the parts outside the CDR3, is KAGVTQTPRYLIKTRGQQVTLSCSPISGHRSVSWYQQTPGQGLQFLFEYFSETQRNKGNFPGRFSGRQFSNSRSEMNVSTLELGDSALYLCASTSGSTDTQYFGPGTRLTVL.

This clone was detected only once. CDR3 protein: CASSPNSGQKNSPLHF. As DNA, the CDR3 is TGTGCCAGCTCACCCAATTCGGGACAAAAAAATTCACCCCTCCACTTT. The chain joins TRBV18 to TRBJ1-6; TRBD1 is a possible D gene (6 bases). The length of the CDR3 is 16 residues. CDR1 KGHSH and CDR2 LQKENI come from the germline V gene. V was shortened by 3 bases and J by 7 bases, with 16 bases between the two germline ends. Full variable domain (missing parts from reference TRBV18 and TRBJ1-6): NAGVMQNPRHLVRRRGQEARLRCSPMKGHSHVYWYRQLPEEGLKFMVYLQKENIIDESGMPKERFSAEFPKEGPSILRIQQVVRGDSAAYFCASSPNSGQKNSPLHFGNGTRLTVT.

The V call is TRBV12-3 or TRBV12-4, the J call TRBJ2-7, with no clear D. This CDR3 has 13 amino acids. V was clipped by 3 bases and J by 2 bases, with 8 bases between them. In nucleotides, the CDR3 is TGTGCCAGCAGTTTTCAACAGACCTACGAGCAGTACTTC. Protein sequence: CASSFQQTYEQYF.